The rows below give T cell receptor beta chains drawn from one sample of a study of cytomegalovirus exposure and HLA in healthy donors. Libraries were prepared by immunoSEQ multiplex PCR; TCRdb keeps only in-frame clonotypes and omits some of them. The sample has some 220,000 clones; 70% to 85% are singletons. Sequences were obtained from PBMCs. These receptors originate from a woman between 40 and 55 years old in good health and CMV-seronegative. Both conserved end residues are part of each CDR3. Each record gives: D gene, CDR3 length, J gene, clone size, V gene, CDR3 protein, CDR3 DNA. D genes are given only for firm matches. Clone size is shown for a subset of rows, as once, few, many or a class of expanded clone.

D gene: -
CDR3 length: 13
J gene: TRBJ2-1
clone size: -
V gene: TRBV5-4
CDR3 protein: CASSARDNDEQFF
CDR3 DNA: TGTGCCAGCAGCGCGAGGGACAACGACGAGCAGTTCTTC

D gene: -
CDR3 length: 15
J gene: TRBJ2-1
clone size: -
V gene: TRBV11-3
CDR3 protein: CASALSQGSYNEQFF
CDR3 DNA: TGTGCCAGCGCACTCAGCCAGGGCTCCTACAATGAGCAGTTCTTC

D gene: -
CDR3 length: 15
J gene: TRBJ1-2
clone size: -
V gene: TRBV4-1
CDR3 protein: CASSQDRFPTYGYTF
CDR3 DNA: TGCGCCAGCAGCCAAGACCGGTTTCCGACATATGGCTACACCTTC

D gene: TRBD1
CDR3 length: 15
J gene: TRBJ2-5
clone size: -
V gene: TRBV9
CDR3 protein: CASSVGTGVSKTQYF
CDR3 DNA: TGTGCCAGCAGCGTAGGGACAGGGGTCTCGAAGACCCAGTACTTC

D gene: TRBD1
CDR3 length: 14
J gene: TRBJ2-7
clone size: -
V gene: TRBV2
CDR3 protein: CASSVSQGAYEQYF
CDR3 DNA: TGTGCCAGCAGTGTATCTCAGGGGGCCTACGAGCAGTACTTC

D gene: TRBD1
CDR3 length: 16
J gene: TRBJ1-1
clone size: -
V gene: TRBV5-6
CDR3 protein: CASSLALQGLGTEAFF
CDR3 DNA: TGTGCCAGCAGCTTGGCCTTACAGGGGTTGGGCACTGAAGCTTTCTTT

D gene: -
CDR3 length: 15
J gene: TRBJ1-6
clone size: -
V gene: TRBV7-2
CDR3 protein: CASSLEARGWSPLHF
CDR3 DNA: TGTGCCAGCAGCTTAGAGGCCCGGGGTTGGTCACCCCTCCACTTT

D gene: -
CDR3 length: 14
J gene: TRBJ2-3
clone size: once
V gene: TRBV6-1
CDR3 protein: CASSDGEFTDTQYF
CDR3 DNA: TGTGCCAGCAGTGATGGGGAGTTCACAGATACGCAGTATTTT

D gene: TRBD2
CDR3 length: 13
J gene: TRBJ2-1
clone size: -
V gene: TRBV6-5
CDR3 protein: CASESYGGNEQFF
CDR3 DNA: TGTGCCAGCGAAAGTTACGGGGGGAATGAGCAGTTCTTC

D gene: -
CDR3 length: 14
J gene: TRBJ1-5
clone size: -
V gene: TRBV15
CDR3 protein: CATSRGGPRPPQHF
CDR3 DNA: TGTGCCACCAGCAGGGGGGGGCCCAGGCCGCCCCAGCATTTT

D gene: TRBD1
CDR3 length: 15
J gene: TRBJ2-7
clone size: -
V gene: TRBV6-5
CDR3 protein: CASSGPRTGNYEQYF
CDR3 DNA: TGTGCCAGCAGTGGACCCCGGACAGGGAACTACGAGCAGTACTTC

D gene: TRBD1
CDR3 length: 12
J gene: TRBJ1-3
clone size: -
V gene: TRBV6-5
CDR3 protein: CGTGWLRNTIYF
CDR3 DNA: TGTGGGACAGGGTGGCTAAGGAACACCATATATTTT